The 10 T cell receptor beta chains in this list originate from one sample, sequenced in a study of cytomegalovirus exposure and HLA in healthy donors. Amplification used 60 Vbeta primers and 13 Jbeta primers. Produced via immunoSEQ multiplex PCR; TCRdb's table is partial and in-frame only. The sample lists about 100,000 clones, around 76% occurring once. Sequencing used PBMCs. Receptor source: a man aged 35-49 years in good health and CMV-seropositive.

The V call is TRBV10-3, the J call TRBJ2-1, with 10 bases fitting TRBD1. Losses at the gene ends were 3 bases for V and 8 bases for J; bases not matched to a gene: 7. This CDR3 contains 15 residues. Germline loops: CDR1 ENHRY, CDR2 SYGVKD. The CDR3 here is CAISDRDRGKDEQFF. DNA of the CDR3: TGTGCCATCAGTGACCGGGACAGGGGAAAGGATGAGCAGTTCTTC.

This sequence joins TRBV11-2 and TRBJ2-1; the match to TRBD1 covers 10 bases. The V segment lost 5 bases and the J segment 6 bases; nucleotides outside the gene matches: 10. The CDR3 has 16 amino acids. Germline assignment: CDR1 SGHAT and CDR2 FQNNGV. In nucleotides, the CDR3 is TGTGCCAGCAGCCCAGCCGGGACAGGGGAGTTCAATGAGCAGTTCTTC. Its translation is CASSPAGTGEFNEQFF.

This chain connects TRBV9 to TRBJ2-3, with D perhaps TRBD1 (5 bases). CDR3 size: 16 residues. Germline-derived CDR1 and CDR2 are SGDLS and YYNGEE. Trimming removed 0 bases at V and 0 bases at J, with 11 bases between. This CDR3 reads CASSVGGHSSTDTQYF. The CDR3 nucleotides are TGTGCCAGCAGCGTAGGGGGCCACTCTAGCACAGATACGCAGTATTTT.

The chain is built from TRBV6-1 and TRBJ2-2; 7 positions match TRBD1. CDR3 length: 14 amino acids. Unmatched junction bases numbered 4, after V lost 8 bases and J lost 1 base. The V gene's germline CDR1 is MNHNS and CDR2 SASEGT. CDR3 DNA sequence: TGTGCCAGCTTCTACAGGGGGAACACCGGGGAGCTGTTTTTT. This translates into CASFYRGNTGELFF.

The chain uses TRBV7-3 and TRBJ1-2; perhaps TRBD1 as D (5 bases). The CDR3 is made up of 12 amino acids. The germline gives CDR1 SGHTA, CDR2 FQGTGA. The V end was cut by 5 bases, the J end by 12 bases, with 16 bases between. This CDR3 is CASSRAGGVNTF. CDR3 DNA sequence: TGTGCCAGCAGCCGCGCCGGGGGGGTGAACACCTTC.

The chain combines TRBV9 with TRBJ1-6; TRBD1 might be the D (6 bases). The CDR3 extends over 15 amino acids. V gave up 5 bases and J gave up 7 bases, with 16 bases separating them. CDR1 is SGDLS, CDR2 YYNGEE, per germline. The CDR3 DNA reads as TGTGCCAGCAGACAAGCAACGACAGGAAATTCACCCCTCCACTTT. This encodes CASRQATTGNSPLHF.

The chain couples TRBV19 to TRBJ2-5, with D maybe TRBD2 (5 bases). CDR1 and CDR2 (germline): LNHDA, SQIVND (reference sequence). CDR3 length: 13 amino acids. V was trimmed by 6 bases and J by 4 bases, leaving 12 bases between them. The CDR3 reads CASSGNSGETQYF. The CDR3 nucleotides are TGTGCCAGTAGCGGGAATAGTGGAGAGACCCAGTACTTC.

Here the CDR3 reads CASSDGQGGILRPLHF. CDR3 DNA: TGTGCCAGCAGTGACGGTCAGGGGGGTATTCTAAGACCCCTCCACTTT. The gene calls are TRBV6-1 and TRBJ1-6; 7 bases are shared with TRBD1. The CDR3 runs to 16 residues. Germline V gene data show CDR1 as MNHNS and CDR2 as SASEGT. With 3 bases clipped from V and 12 bases from J, the junction kept 14 bases outside the gene matches.

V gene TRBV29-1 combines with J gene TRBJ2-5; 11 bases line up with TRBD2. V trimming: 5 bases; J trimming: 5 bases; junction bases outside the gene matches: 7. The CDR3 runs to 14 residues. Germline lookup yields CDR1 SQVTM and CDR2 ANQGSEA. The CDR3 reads CSVFTSGSLETQYF. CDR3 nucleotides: TGCAGCGTTTTTACTAGCGGGAGCCTGGAGACCCAGTACTTC.

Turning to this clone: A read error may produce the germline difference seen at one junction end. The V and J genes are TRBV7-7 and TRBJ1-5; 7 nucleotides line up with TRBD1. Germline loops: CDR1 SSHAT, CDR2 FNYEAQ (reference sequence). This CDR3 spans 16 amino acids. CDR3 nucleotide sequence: TGTGCTAGCAGCTCGTGGGCCGGGACAGACAATCAGCCCCAGCATTTT. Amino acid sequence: CASSSWAGTDNQPQHF. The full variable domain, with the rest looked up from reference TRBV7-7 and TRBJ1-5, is GAGVSQSPRYKVTKRGQDVTLRCDPISSHATLYWYQQALGQGPEFLTYFNYEAQPDKSGLPSDRFSAERPEGSISTLTIQRTEQRDSAMYRCASSSWAGTDNQPQHFGDGTRLSIL.